Reported below is one TCR beta chain. The antigen this receptor binds is unknown. No base quality values were provided; no much bigger clone lies one nucleotide off. Using the deep immunoSEQ assay, TCR CDR3 regions were amplified from genomic DNA by multiplex PCR. Extracted genomic DNA from each cell subset was distributed evenly across all wells of several immunoSEQ 96-well plates, and each plate was treated as a replicate. For sorted subsets, each replicate PCR was loaded with approximately 0.2 ug genomic DNA, equivalent to approximately 33,000 T cell genomes. Purified libraries were quantified with a Qubit 3.0 fluorometer, sized on a Bioanalyzer 2100, and re-quantified with the KAPA Library Quantification kit. Every immunoSEQ 96-well plate was sequenced on a dedicated single-read 150-cycle Illumina NextSeq 550 flow cell. In the paper's pipeline: Because the immunoSEQ output included only junctional sequences and no quality scores, the filtering could not be the same as the filtering used for full-length reads. Sequences were annotated with PyIR, a Python wrapper for IgBLAST v1.9, using IMGT germline references to assign V/J genes and CDR3. Reads were filtered out if the reads had weak V/J assignments (E-value above 1e-6), no CDR3, stop codons, out-of-frame junctions, or ambiguous translated residues. A V3J clonotype was defined by an identical inferred V gene, J gene, and CDR3 amino acid sequence. To compute the percentage overlap between repertoires, the number of shared unique clonotypes was divided by the size of the smaller repertoire. RTK rarefaction, the Chao1 estimator, and Recon v2.1 estimates of unobserved clonotypes were used to assess repertoire richness. Generation probabilities for all TCRbeta clonotypes obtained by the gDNA method from four donors were computed using OLGA. Here the immuneACCESS table is served through TCRdb, limited to in-frame sequences with V and J called. Missing clones are a known gap in these copies; in checked studies unresolved V genes cover under half, and the rest lacks a known reason. The DNA gave D and trimming, while V, J and clone size come from that table. Here the sample has over 2 million clones; approximately 94% occur a single time. 0.85% to 1.2% of the sample comes from the top ten.

This sample is drawn from a study of shared clonotypes between healthy human individuals (dated by TCRdb to the early 2020s). Study-level background: The cohort included three men and a couple of women between 18 and 49 years of age. For each donor, CD4 naive and CD4 memory were each run on three plates, CD8 naive on two plates, and CD8 memory on one plate. Per donor, leukapheresis produced somewhere between about 0.85 and 10 billion PBMCs. To increase sequencing depth and limit assay-specific biases, TCR repertoire library preparation and sequencing were carried out by different laboratories using diverse techniques. Blood TCR repertoires of a handful of healthy adults were deeply sequenced to estimate repertoire size and the extent of clonotype sharing between individuals. The investigation overall reported the following: Pairwise subsampling led to the expectation that sequencing depth would affect the degree of clonotype sharing among donors. Approximately 5% of naive CD4, 3.5% of naive CD8, 2.3% of memory CD4, and more than 0.35% of memory CD8 clonotypes were shared across four donors. Naive subsets generally had larger estimated clonotype richness than memory subsets. The genetic and exposure-history diversity represented was limited by the small number of donors. Sampling was limited to blood, and TCR repertoires in tissue likely differ from TCR repertoires in blood. Rarefaction of sorted-subset datasets indicated incomplete sequencing despite the large sequencing depth. Clonotypes shared by all four sorted-subset donors showed higher generation probabilities than non-shared clonotypes.

Its CDR3 holds 15 amino acids, cysteine through phenylalanine. The read is trimmed to its CDR3 DNA, 45 bases read in frame from base 1. CDR1 and CDR2, looked up from the germline V gene (reference sequence), are MNHEY and SMNVEV. A distance of 12 bases separates the germline ends of V and J, which lose 4 bases and 3 bases respectively. CD8 naive samples were obtained by positive selection for CCR7 among CD45RO-negative cells, yielding a CD45RA+CCR7+ population from which TemRA cells were excluded. Healthy HIV-negative adults with no recently reported acute infections or vaccinations were included as donors. Every donor was a Caucasian adult residing in Nashville, Tennessee, USA. Blood was obtained by leukapheresis, after which PBMCs were separated by Ficoll-Histopaque density gradient centrifugation and cryopreserved in liquid nitrogen vapor phase. Analytical flow cytometry was used to check the purity and quantity of every magnetically sorted T cell population. Each sorted fraction had its genomic DNA isolated and then quantified by UV absorbance on a Nanodrop 2000c.

The rearrangement joined TRBV27 to TRBJ2-2, with no reliable assignment of the D segment. The specimen sequenced was naive CD8+ T cells sorted from blood. The label giving this sample's cell subset or site can be read as: CD45RA+CCR7+. The sequence was obtained from a man younger than 35 in good health. The CDR3 is CASSSRRSDTGELFF. The bases are TGTGCCAGCAGTTCCCGCCGATCGGACACCGGGGAGCTGTTTTTT.